One and the same sample provided the 18 T cell receptor beta chains below, sequenced in a study of human T cells and chemical hapten exposure. Time point defined: pre-sensitization, week 0. The treatment denotes: therapeutic diphenylcyclopropenone sensitization with weekly scalp DPC. TCRdb reprocessed the RACE reads via MiXCR and lists one record per CDR3 protein. This sample has 65,000 to 90,000 distinct CDR3 sequences; 14% occur once, and the top ten carry over 3.5%. The sample here was whole blood, taken in connection with sensitization to the hapten diphenylcyclopropenone (DPC). The source of these receptors is a woman in her fifties or sixties with alopecia areata. Some clones in this sample may be carry-over from other donors' samples.

The chain is built from TRBV15 and TRBJ2-3, with 13 bases lining up with TRBD2. The J segment lost 4 bases and the V segment lost 5 bases, leaving 3 bases of the junction unmatched. Looked up from germline, CDR1 is LNHNV and CDR2 is YYDKDF (reference sequence). CDR3 length equals 15 residues. The CDR3 protein is CATSRTSGSADTQYF. The CDR3, as DNA: TGTGCCACCAGCCGGACTAGCGGGAGCGCAGATACGCAGTATTTT.

The chain combines TRBV11-2 with TRBJ2-5, with TRBD1 matching 8 bases. Germline V gene data show CDR1 as SGHAT and CDR2 as FQNNGV. V lost 5 bases and J lost 4; bases outside the gene matches: 12. This CDR3 spans 16 amino acids. The CDR3 DNA sequence: TGTGCCAGCAGCCCCAAAAGGCGAGGGACAGGAGAGACCCAGTACTTC. This codes for CASSPKRRGTGETQYF. Drawing the rest from reference TRBV11-2 and TRBJ2-5, the complete variable domain is EAGVAQSPRYKIIEKRQSVAFWCNPISGHATLYWYQQILGQGPKLLIQFQNNGVVDDSQLPKDRFSAERLKGVDSTLKIQPAKLEDSAVYLCASSPKRRGTGETQYFGPGTRLLVL.

This clonotype was observed once. The CDR3 bases are TGTGCCAGCAGTTTACAGTCTTACTACTACGAGCAGTACTTC. Its protein product is CASSLQSYYYEQYF. The chain is built from TRBV28 and TRBJ2-7; D ambiguous. The CDR3 contains 14 residues. V dropped 2 bases and J dropped 3 bases, with 11 bases sitting between them. The germline gives CDR1 MDHEN, CDR2 SYDVKM.

This clonotype was detected ten times or more. The genes are TRBV7-2 and TRBJ2-1; 7 bases agree with TRBD2. This CDR3 has 16 amino acids. CDR1 SGHTA and CDR2 FQGNSA come from the germline V gene. V dropped 3 bases and J dropped 3; count of bases not matched to a gene: 8. The CDR3 sequence is CASSFSVSSGYNEQFF. CDR3 DNA sequence: TGTGCCAGCAGCTTTTCCGTCTCTAGCGGCTACAATGAGCAGTTCTTC.

The gene calls are TRBV4-2 and TRBJ2-3; 7 positions match TRBD2. Unmatched junction bases numbered 19, after V lost 1 base and J lost 3 bases. The V gene's germline CDR1 is LGHNA and CDR2 YNFKEQ. The CDR3 spans 20 residues. The CDR3 here is CASSQGEARGSWLRTDTQYF. The CDR3 DNA reads as TGTGCCAGCAGCCAAGGGGAGGCCCGCGGGAGTTGGTTGAGGACAGATACGCAGTATTTT.

This clonotype was picked up a small number of times. The chain carries TRBV10-3 and TRBJ1-1, with TRBD1 as a possible D gene (6 bases). V was shortened by 7 bases and J by 1 base, with 16 bases between the two germline ends. This CDR3 contains 15 residues. Germline-derived CDR1 and CDR2 are ENHRY and SYGVKD. CDR3 coding DNA: TGTGCCATCACCTCTGGGCTGGACAGGAACACTGAAGCTTTCTTT. It encodes CAITSGLDRNTEAFF.

J is TRBJ1-1 and V is TRBV7-2; D uncertain. Per germline, CDR1 SGHTA and CDR2 FQGNSA. The CDR3 contains 15 residues. V gave up 2 bases and J gave up 1 base, with 11 bases separating them. Here the CDR3 DNA reads TGTGCCAGCAGCTTAATAGGGCAGTCGAACACTGAAGCTTTCTTT. Translated, it gives CASSLIGQSNTEAFF.

The chain is built from TRBV7-9 and TRBJ2-1; D gene unclear. This CDR3 is 13 amino acids long. Per germline, CDR1 SEHNR and CDR2 FQNEAQ (reference sequence). Trimming cost V 3 bases and J 7 bases, with 10 bases left between them. CDR3 coding DNA: TGTGCCAGCAGCTTCATCGAACGGAATGAGCAGTTCTTC. Protein: CASSFIERNEQFF.

The J gene is TRBJ2-2, the V gene TRBV7-6; 13 nucleotides line up with TRBD2. The germline V gene has CDR1 SGHVS and CDR2 FNYEAQ. Trimming took 4 bases from V and 6 from J; bases not matched to a gene: 11. This CDR3 comprises 18 residues. The CDR3: CASSSKYGTSGTSGELFF. CDR3 DNA: TGTGCCAGCAGCTCGAAATACGGGACTAGCGGGACTTCCGGGGAGCTGTTTTTT.

The chain links TRBV6-5 to TRBJ2-1, with 11 nucleotides matching TRBD2. The germline V gene encodes CDR1 MNHEY and CDR2 SVGAGI. V dropped 6 bases and J dropped 4; count of bases not matched to a gene: 5. CDR3 length: 15 amino acids. Here the CDR3 reads CASRKTSGIYNEQFF. Written as DNA, the CDR3 is TGTGCCAGCAGGAAGACTAGCGGGATTTACAATGAGCAGTTCTTC.

This clonotype showed up just a few times. This chain links TRBV5-8 with TRBJ2-5, with D possibly TRBD1 on 6 matching bases. With 4 bases removed from V and 1 base from J, the gap between germline ends came to 17 bases. The CDR3 runs to 16 residues. Germline V gives CDR1 SGHTS, CDR2 YDEGEE. The CDR3 nucleotides are TGTGCCAGCAGCCTGGTGGGGGCCGTGGCCCAAGAGACCCAGTACTTC. Encoded protein: CASSLVGAVAQETQYF.

J is TRBJ2-5 and V is TRBV4-1, with TRBD2 as a possible D gene (5 bases). The V end was cut by 4 bases, the J end by 3 bases, with 15 bases between. Per germline, CDR1 MGHRA and CDR2 YSYEKL. The CDR3 extends over 15 amino acids. Here the CDR3 reads CASSPSWSVKETQYF. Written as DNA, the CDR3 is TGCGCCAGCAGCCCTAGCTGGAGCGTTAAAGAGACCCAGTACTTC.

This clonotype occurred a few times. The genes are TRBV18 and TRBJ2-3, with TRBD2 matching 8 bases. This CDR3 is built from 16 residues. The V segment lost 5 bases and the J segment 2 bases; nucleotides outside the gene matches: 9. Germline CDR1 reads KGHSH; CDR2 reads LQKENI. The CDR3 DNA is TGTGCCAGCTCATCCCCGGGAGGGGCCAACACAGATACGCAGTATTTT. This codes for CASSSPGGANTDTQYF.

This clonotype turned up a few times. The J gene is TRBJ2-7, the V gene TRBV7-6; D is unclear. The CDR3 consists of 13 residues. CDR1 SGHVS and CDR2 FNYEAQ come from the germline V gene. V was shortened by 4 bases and J by 2 bases, with 9 bases between the two germline ends. The CDR3 protein is CASSYLNPYEQYF. CDR3 coding DNA: TGTGCCAGCAGCTACCTTAACCCCTACGAGCAGTACTTC.

V gene TRBV7-2 combines with J gene TRBJ2-7; 9 nucleotides align to TRBD2. V shed 1 base and J 4 bases; nucleotides not matched to a gene: 5. This CDR3 region has 15 residues. Germline CDR1 and CDR2: SGHTA and FQGNSA. The CDR3: CASSLEVTSGYEQYF. CDR3 in DNA: TGTGCCAGCAGCTTAGAGGTAACTAGCGGGTACGAGCAGTACTTC. Full variable domain (missing parts from reference TRBV7-2 and TRBJ2-7): GAGVSQSPSNKVTEKGKDVELRCDPISGHTALYWYRQSLGQGLEFLIYFQGNSAPDKSGLPSDRFSAERTGGSVSTLTIQRTQQEDSAVYLCASSLEVTSGYEQYFGPGTRLTVT.

This clonotype appeared a few times. The rearrangement uses TRBV24-1 and TRBJ1-5; D gene uncertain. CDR3 length equals 12 residues. Germline V gives CDR1 KGHDR, CDR2 SFDVKD. Trimming cost V 6 bases and J 4 bases, with 6 bases left between them. The CDR3 spells CATSLGNQPQHF. The CDR3 bases are TGTGCCACCAGTTTGGGAAATCAGCCCCAGCATTTT.

The V and J genes are TRBV9 and TRBJ2-2; D may match TRBD1 or TRBD2 (5 bases each). V gave up 0 bases and J gave up 8 bases, with 11 bases separating them. From germline, CDR1 is SGDLS and CDR2 YYNGEE. The CDR3 length is 14 residues. The CDR3 sequence is CASSVGGPAGELFF. CDR3 DNA: TGTGCCAGCAGCGTAGGGGGACCCGCGGGGGAGCTGTTTTTT.

This clonotype was counted between two and nine times. The CDR3 spells CASSYSPAPNEKLFF. Written as DNA, the CDR3 is TGTGCCAGCAGTTACTCTCCGGCCCCTAATGAAAAACTGTTTTTT. J is TRBJ1-4 and V is TRBV6-5; D is undetermined. CDR3 size: 15 residues. The germline V and J ends were trimmed by 0 bases and 3 bases, with 8 bases remaining between them. CDR1 is MNHEY, CDR2 SVGAGI, per germline.